This TCR beta chain was found in a study of early T cells in non-severe SARS-CoV-2 infection. The overall study: Chains were unpaired, as sequencing was done on bulk RNA from unsorted whole blood. Points from the study as a whole: Clonotype matching in VDJdb favored anti-spike CD8 responses and did not capture private and CD4 specificities.

This clonotype was counted between two and nine times. What it recognizes is unknown. Individual cDNA molecules were tagged with unique molecular identifiers. TCRdb reprocessed the 5' RACE reads via MiXCR and lists one record per CDR3 protein. The data show 70,000 to 95,000 distinct CDR3 sequences, with roughly 14% seen just once and 0.45% to 0.75% held by the top ten. This sequence originates from an adult who was a healthcare worker with PCR-confirmed SARS-CoV-2 infection or an uninfected control (not recorded which). Material: whole blood.

CDR3 region: CASSLRPQGGTGELFF. CDR3 bases: TGTGCCAGCAGCCTCCGACCTCAGGGGGGGACCGGGGAGCTGTTTTTT. The chain couples TRBV3-2 to TRBJ2-2; the D segment call TRBD1 is taken from the table without a DNA check. TRBV3-2 is designated a pseudogene. The CDR3 consists of 16 residues.